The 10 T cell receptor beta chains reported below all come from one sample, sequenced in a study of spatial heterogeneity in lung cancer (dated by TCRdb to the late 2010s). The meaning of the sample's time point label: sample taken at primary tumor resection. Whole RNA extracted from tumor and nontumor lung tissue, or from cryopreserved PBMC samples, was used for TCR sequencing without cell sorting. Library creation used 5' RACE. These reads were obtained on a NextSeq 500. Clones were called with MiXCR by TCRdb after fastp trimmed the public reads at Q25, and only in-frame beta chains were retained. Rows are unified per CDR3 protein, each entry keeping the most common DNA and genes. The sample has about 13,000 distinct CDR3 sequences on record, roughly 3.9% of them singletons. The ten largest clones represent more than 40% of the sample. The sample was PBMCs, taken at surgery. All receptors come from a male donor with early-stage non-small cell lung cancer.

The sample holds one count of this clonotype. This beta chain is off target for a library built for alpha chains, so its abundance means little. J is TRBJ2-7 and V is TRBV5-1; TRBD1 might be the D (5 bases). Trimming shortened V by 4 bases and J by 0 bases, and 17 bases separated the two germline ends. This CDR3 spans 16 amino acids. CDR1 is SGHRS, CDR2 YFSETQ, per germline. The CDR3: CASSLARQGSSYEQYF. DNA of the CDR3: TGCGCCAGCAGCCTCGCCAGGCAGGGTTCCTCCTACGAGCAGTACTTC.

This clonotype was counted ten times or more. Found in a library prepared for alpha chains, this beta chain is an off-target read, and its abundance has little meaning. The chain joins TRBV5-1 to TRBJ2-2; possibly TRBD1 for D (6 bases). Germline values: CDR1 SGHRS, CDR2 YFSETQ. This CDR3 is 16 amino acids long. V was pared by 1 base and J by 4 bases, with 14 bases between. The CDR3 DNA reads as TGCGCCAGCAGCTTGACTGGACAGAGAAGCACCGGGGAGCTGTTTTTT. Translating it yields CASSLTGQRSTGELFF.

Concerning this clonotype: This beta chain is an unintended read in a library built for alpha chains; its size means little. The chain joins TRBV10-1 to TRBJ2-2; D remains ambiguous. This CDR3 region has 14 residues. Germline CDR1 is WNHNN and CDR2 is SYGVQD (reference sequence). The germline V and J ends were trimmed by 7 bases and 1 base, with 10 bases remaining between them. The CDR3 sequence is CASKVALNTGELFF. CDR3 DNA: TGCGCCAGCAAGGTGGCCCTGAACACCGGGGAGCTGTTTTTT.

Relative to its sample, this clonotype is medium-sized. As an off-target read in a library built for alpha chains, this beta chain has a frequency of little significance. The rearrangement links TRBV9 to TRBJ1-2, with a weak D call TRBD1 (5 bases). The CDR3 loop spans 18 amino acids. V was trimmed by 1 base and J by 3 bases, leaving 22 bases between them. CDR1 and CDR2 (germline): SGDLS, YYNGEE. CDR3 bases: TGTGCCAGCAGCGTAAGGCCGTCGGCAGGGAACGGAGACTATGGCTACACCTTC. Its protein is CASSVRPSAGNGDYGYTF.

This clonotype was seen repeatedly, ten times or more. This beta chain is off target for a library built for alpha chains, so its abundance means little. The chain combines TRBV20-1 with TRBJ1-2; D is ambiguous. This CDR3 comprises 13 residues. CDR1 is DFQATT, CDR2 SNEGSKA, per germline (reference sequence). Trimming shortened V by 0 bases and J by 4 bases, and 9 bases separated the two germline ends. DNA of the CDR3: TGCAGTGCTAGAGACAGAGCCTCCTATGGCTACACCTTC. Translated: CSARDRASYGYTF.

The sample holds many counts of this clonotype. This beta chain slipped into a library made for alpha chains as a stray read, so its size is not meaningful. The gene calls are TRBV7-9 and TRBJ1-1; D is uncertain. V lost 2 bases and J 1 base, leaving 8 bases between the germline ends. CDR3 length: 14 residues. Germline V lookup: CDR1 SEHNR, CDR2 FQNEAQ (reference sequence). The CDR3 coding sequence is TGTGCCAGCAGCTTACGGCAGGAGAACACTGAAGCTTTCTTT. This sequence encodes CASSLRQENTEAFF.

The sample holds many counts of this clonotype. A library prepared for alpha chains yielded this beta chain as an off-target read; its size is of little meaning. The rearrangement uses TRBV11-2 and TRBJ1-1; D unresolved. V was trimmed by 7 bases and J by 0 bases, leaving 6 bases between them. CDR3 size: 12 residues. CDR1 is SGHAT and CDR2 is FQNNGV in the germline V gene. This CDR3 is CASKDMNTEAFF. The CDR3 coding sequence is TGTGCCAGCAAAGACATGAACACTGAAGCTTTCTTT. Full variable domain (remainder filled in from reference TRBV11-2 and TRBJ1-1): EAGVAQSPRYKIIEKRQSVAFWCNPISGHATLYWYQQILGQGPKLLIQFQNNGVVDDSQLPKDRFSAERLKGVDSTLKIQPAKLEDSAVYLCASKDMNTEAFFGQGTRLTVV.

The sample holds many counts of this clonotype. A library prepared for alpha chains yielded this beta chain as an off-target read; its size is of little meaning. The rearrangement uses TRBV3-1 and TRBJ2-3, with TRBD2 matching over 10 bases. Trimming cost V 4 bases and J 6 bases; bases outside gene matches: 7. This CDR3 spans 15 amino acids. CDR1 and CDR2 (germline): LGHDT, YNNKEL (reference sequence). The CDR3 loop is CASSLTGLAVDTQYF. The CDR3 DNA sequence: TGTGCCAGCAGCCTCACCGGACTAGCGGTTGATACGCAGTATTTT.

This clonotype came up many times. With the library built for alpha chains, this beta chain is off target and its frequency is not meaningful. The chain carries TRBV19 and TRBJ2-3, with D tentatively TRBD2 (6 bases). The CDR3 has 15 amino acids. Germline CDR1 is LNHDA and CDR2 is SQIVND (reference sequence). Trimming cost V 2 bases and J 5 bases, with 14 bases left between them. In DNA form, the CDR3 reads TGTGCCAGTAGTATAACTCGGGACGGGGGAGATACGCAGTATTTT. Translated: CASSITRDGGDTQYF.

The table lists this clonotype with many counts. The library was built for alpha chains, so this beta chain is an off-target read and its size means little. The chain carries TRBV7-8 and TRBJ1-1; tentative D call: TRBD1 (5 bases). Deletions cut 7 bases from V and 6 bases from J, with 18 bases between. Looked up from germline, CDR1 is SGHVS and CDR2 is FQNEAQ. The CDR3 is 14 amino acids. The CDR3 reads CASKLGGLSPEAFF. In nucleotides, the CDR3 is TGTGCCAGCAAACTCGGGGGGTTGAGTCCTGAAGCTTTCTTT. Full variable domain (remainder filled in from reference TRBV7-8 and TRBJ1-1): GAGVSQSPRYKVAKRGQDVALRCDPISGHVSLFWYQQALGQGPEFLTYFQNEAQLDKSGLPSDRFFAERPEGSVSTLKIQRTQQEDSAVYLCASKLGGLSPEAFFGQGTRLTVV.